Below, one T cell receptor beta chain is given with its context. Its specificity is not known. This entry belongs to a study of blood T cells in healthy people across ages. CDR1 is KGHSH and CDR2 is LQKENI in the germline V gene. The CDR3 has 15 residues. The V gene end was trimmed by 6 bases and the J gene end by 5 bases; junction bases not matched to a gene: 8. A sample-barcoded 5' primer and a J-beta primer mix were used in a second PCR of roughly 7 to 12 cycles. TCRdb fed the 5' RACE reads into MiXCR, producing one record per CDR3 protein. The sample lists about 970,000 distinct CDR3 sequences; roughly 51% were seen once. Total RNA, at least 5.5 micrograms per sample, came from PBMCs. General study findings and limits: Fewer expanded clones and more diversity marked long-lived versus aged donors. Researchers said unsorted PBMCs prevented a conclusive naive versus antigen-experienced comparison. In older individuals, TCR beta diversity per million T cells was lower, falling roughly linearly with age.

Sample: blood. The TCR was taken from an older woman in good health. The chain links TRBV18 to TRBJ1-1; 11 bases are shared with TRBD1. In nucleotides, the CDR3 is TGTGCCAGCTCGATGGACAGGGGGCAGTCGACTGAAGCTTTCTTT. Encoded protein: CASSMDRGQSTEAFF. The variable domain in full, with the rest retrieved from reference TRBV18 and TRBJ1-1, is NAGVMQNPRHLVRRRGQEARLRCSPMKGHSHVYWYRQLPEEGLKFMVYLQKENIIDESGMPKERFSAEFPKEGPSILRIQQVVRGDSAAYFCASSMDRGQSTEAFFGQGTRLTVV.